The 15 T cell receptor beta chains presented below share a single source sample, sequenced in a study of T cells after yellow fever vaccination. TCRdb recomputed calls from the 5' RACE reads with MiXCR, one row per CDR3 protein. The sample consists of 500,000 to 550,000 distinct CDR3 sequences, 20% to 25% of them appearing once. The sample here was PBMCs, taken less than 25 days after the first yellow fever vaccination. These receptors originate from a young man who received the YFV17D yellow fever vaccine.

V gene TRBV20-1 combines with J gene TRBJ2-3, with D possibly called TRBD1 or TRBD2 (5 bases each). The CDR3 sequence is 14 residues long. V was shortened by 3 bases and J by 3 bases, with 13 bases between the two germline ends. Germline V gene data show CDR1 as DFQATT and CDR2 as SNEGSKA (reference sequence). CDR3 residues: CSASRDRRTDTQYF. CDR3 DNA: TGCAGTGCTAGCAGGGACCGCCGGACAGATACGCAGTATTTT.

This clonotype has a handful of counts. This sequence joins TRBV29-1 and TRBJ1-1; TRBD1 aligns across 7 bases. The CDR3 sequence is 15 residues long. The V and J ends lost 5 bases and 11 bases, in that order; junction bases with no gene match: 20. CDR1 is SQVTM, CDR2 ANQGSEA, per germline. The CDR3 bases are TGCAGCGTTTTTAATCCAGGGGGATATCGGGAATCGGCTTTCTTT. Translating it yields CSVFNPGGYRESAFF.

The chain joins TRBV15 to TRBJ2-1; 9 bases fit TRBD2. CDR1 is LNHNV and CDR2 is YYDKDF in the germline V gene (reference sequence). This CDR3 spans 16 amino acids. J was trimmed by 6 bases and V by 1 base; bases with no gene match: 7. CDR3 sequence (DNA): TGTGCCACCAGCAGAGTGGGGCTAGCGGGGAGCAATGAGCAGTTCTTC. It is translated as CATSRVGLAGSNEQFF.

The chain has TRBV15 and TRBJ1-1; 8 positions agree with TRBD1. The CDR3 spans 13 residues. The V gene end was trimmed by 5 bases and the J gene end by 6 bases; junction bases not matched to a gene: 5. Germline V gene data show CDR1 as LNHNV and CDR2 as YYDKDF (reference sequence). CDR3: CATSRQGFAEAFF. For the CDR3, the DNA is TGTGCCACCAGCCGACAGGGGTTCGCTGAAGCTTTCTTT.

This clonotype was picked up many times. This chain connects TRBV6-5 to TRBJ2-1; 9 bases align to TRBD1. Germline CDR1 MNHEY, CDR2 SVGAGI. Trimming removed 6 bases from V and 9 bases from J; junction bases left unmatched: 12. The CDR3 loop spans 15 amino acids. The CDR3 sequence is CASRITGGARGEQFF. Here the CDR3 DNA reads TGTGCCAGCAGAATCACAGGGGGCGCTCGGGGTGAGCAGTTCTTC.

The chain combines TRBV6-1 with TRBJ2-6; 8 bases agree with TRBD1. CDR3 length: 15 amino acids. The junction had 4 bases not matched to a gene; V was cut back by 6 bases and J by 3 bases. The germline gives CDR1 MNHNS, CDR2 SASEGT. The CDR3 DNA reads TGTGCCAGCAGGCCACAGGGGGTTGGGGCCAACGTCCTGACTTTC. Residues: CASRPQGVGANVLTF.

This clonotype has just a few counts. The rearrangement joins TRBV12-3 or TRBV12-4 to TRBJ2-6; a possible D gene is TRBD1 (6 bases). This CDR3 has 16 amino acids. V lost 4 bases, J lost 0 bases, and 10 bases lay in between. The CDR3 loop is CASSSDSFSGANVLTF. The CDR3 DNA is TGTGCCAGCAGTTCGGACAGTTTCTCTGGGGCCAACGTCCTGACTTTC.

V is TRBV11-1 and J is TRBJ2-2, with no clear D. V was shortened by 3 bases and J by 7 bases, with 9 bases between the two germline ends. Per the germline V gene, CDR1 is SGHAT and CDR2 is FQDESV (reference sequence). There are 13 residues in the CDR3. As DNA, the CDR3 is TGTGCCAGCAGCTTGGCTAGTCACGGGGAGCTGTTTTTT. It is translated as CASSLASHGELFF.

There are a few counts of this clonotype. The chain recombines TRBV7-2 with TRBJ1-3, with D perhaps matching TRBD1 (6 bases). Germline CDR1 SGHTA, CDR2 FQGNSA. The V end was cut by 4 bases, the J end by 11 bases, with 15 bases between. This CDR3 is 13 amino acids long. CDR3 nucleotides: TGTGCCAGCAGCTCTCGGACAAGGGGGTCCATATATTTT. This translates into CASSSRTRGSIYF.

J is TRBJ2-7 and V is TRBV5-6; TRBD1 agrees at 8 bases. V dropped 5 bases and J dropped 0; count of bases not matched to a gene: 13. The CDR3 is made up of 17 amino acids. Germline assignment: CDR1 SGHDT and CDR2 YYEEEE. In DNA form, the CDR3 reads TGTGCCAGCAGTCTGACAGGGGAAGGACTACTCTCCTACGAGCAGTACGTC. Translated: CASSLTGEGLLSYEQYV.

The gene calls are TRBV12-3 or TRBV12-4 and TRBJ2-3; tentative D call: TRBD2 (5 bases). Trimming removed 5 bases from V and 2 bases from J, with 8 bases in between. The CDR3 is made up of 13 amino acids. The CDR3 is CASSTRDTDTQYF. For the CDR3, the DNA is TGTGCCAGCAGTACTCGGGACACAGATACGCAGTATTTT.

This clonotype was seen ten or more times. The genes are TRBV7-2 and TRBJ1-5, with D possibly TRBD1 on 5 matching bases. CDR3 length equals 13 residues. Deletions cut 5 bases from V and 7 bases from J, with 12 bases between. CDR1 SGHTA and CDR2 FQGNSA come from the germline V gene. For the CDR3, the DNA is TGTGCCAGCAGCCCACGTGGGGGGCAGCCCCAGCATTTT. As protein: CASSPRGGQPQHF. Combining the CDR3 with reference TRBV7-2 and TRBJ1-5 gives the whole variable domain GAGVSQSPSNKVTEKGKDVELRCDPISGHTALYWYRQSLGQGLEFLIYFQGNSAPDKSGLPSDRFSAERTGGSVSTLTIQRTQQEDSAVYLCASSPRGGQPQHFGDGTRLSIL.

This clonotype was found a few times. The chain employs TRBV7-8 and TRBJ1-1; no definite D call. Between the trimmed V and J ends, which lost 5 bases and 8 bases, there was a span of 12 bases. There are 12 residues in the CDR3. Germline V lookup: CDR1 SGHVS, CDR2 FQNEAQ. DNA of the CDR3: TGTGCCAGCAGCCTGACTAGAGGGGAAGCTTTCTTT. It specifies CASSLTRGEAFF.

The rearrangement uses TRBV19 and TRBJ1-6; D call uncertain. CDR3 length: 15 residues. From germline, CDR1 is LNHDA and CDR2 SQIVND (reference sequence). The germline V and J ends were trimmed by 0 bases and 7 bases, with 10 bases remaining between them. CDR3 bases: TGTGCCAGTAGTATAGATCGGCTGAAGAATTCACCCCTCCACTTT. Encoded protein: CASSIDRLKNSPLHF.

Only a few counts were recorded for this clonotype. J is TRBJ2-7 and V is TRBV5-4; 10 bases agree with TRBD1. V lost 2 bases, J lost 2 bases, and 4 bases stayed unmatched. The length of the CDR3 is 15 residues. CDR1 and CDR2 (germline): SGHNT, YYREEE (reference sequence). CDR3 DNA sequence: TGTGCCAGCAGCTTACCGGGACAGGGGACCTACGAGCAGTACTTC. Its translation: CASSLPGQGTYEQYF. Together with reference TRBV5-4 and TRBJ2-7, the CDR3 gives the full variable domain: ETGVTQSPTHLIKTRGQQVTLRCSSQSGHNTVSWYQQALGQGPQFIFQYYREEENGRGNFPPRFSGLQFPNYSSELNVNALELDDSALYLCASSLPGQGTYEQYFGPGTRLTVT.